This TCR beta chain was profiled in a study of CD8 T cells in ankylosing spondylitis. General observations from the study: Blood of patients with ankylosing spondylitis appeared to be characterized by a TCR beta motif of 8 or 9 highly homologous variants.

J was trimmed by 3 bases and V by 3 bases; bases with no gene match: 12. This CDR3 region has 18 residues. Germline lookup yields CDR1 SGHAT and CDR2 FQDESV (reference sequence). Libraries of TCR beta came from quantitative 5'-RACE with molecular barcodes. TCRdb re-called the 5' RACE reads through MiXCR, storing one row per CDR3 protein. The sample includes hundreds of thousands of distinct CDR3 sequences, around 7.8% of them seen just once. This clonotype was counted ten times or more. What it binds is not known. Sequences were obtained from blood, either unsorted or a sorted T cell fraction (not recorded which). The clonotype comes from a male donor with ankylosing spondylitis or in good health (not recorded which). The chain employs TRBV11-1 and TRBJ1-5, with 9 bases aligning to TRBD1. CDR3 sequence: CASSLGATGQGLNQPQHF. The CDR3 DNA reads TGTGCCAGCAGCTTGGGGGCCACAGGACAGGGGCTCAATCAGCCCCAGCATTTT.